Below, 22 T cell receptor beta chains from the same sample are listed, as sequenced in a study of blood T cell repertoires in COVID-19. Libraries were prepared by immunoSEQ multiplex PCR; TCRdb keeps only in-frame clonotypes and omits some of them. The table shows about 170,000 clones, with approximately 84% occurring only once. The sequenced sample consisted of peripheral blood. These receptors all stem from a man aged 35-49 years who had recovered from COVID-19.

The V gene is TRBV20-1, the J gene TRBJ2-7, with a weak D call TRBD2 (6 bases). The V gene lost 2 bases and the J gene lost 5 bases, with 7 bases spanning the gap. The CDR3 has 11 residues. Germline V CDR1 and CDR2: DFQATT, SNEGSKA (reference sequence). The CDR3 region is CSARSGDEQYF. The CDR3 bases are TGCAGTGCTAGATCGGGGGACGAGCAGTACTTC.

The CDR3 DNA reads TGTGCCAGCAGCTTCTTGACAGGGGGAGGTTACGAGCAGTACTTC. Its protein product is CASSFLTGGGYEQYF. J is TRBJ2-7 and V is TRBV5-6, with TRBD1 matching over 9 bases. Germline values: CDR1 SGHDT, CDR2 YYEEEE. J lost 4 bases, V lost 2 bases, and 7 bases had no gene match. This CDR3 comprises 15 residues.

As regards this clone: Within the sample, other DNA sequences also encode this same CDR3. The rearrangement links TRBV6-5 to TRBJ2-2, with a possible D match to TRBD1 (5 bases). V lost 7 bases and J 3 bases, leaving 9 bases between the germline ends. CDR3 length: 13 amino acids. The germline gives CDR1 MNHEY, CDR2 SVGAGI. DNA for the CDR3: TGTGCCAGCACAGACAGAGACACCGGGGAGCTGTTTTTT. This gives the protein CASTDRDTGELFF.

The J gene is TRBJ1-1, the V gene TRBV2, with 7 bases that match TRBD1. The V and J ends lost 6 bases and 4 bases, in that order; junction bases with no gene match: 11. Germline CDR1 and CDR2: SNHLY and FYNNEI. The CDR3 has 15 amino acids. The DNA of the CDR3 is TGTGCCAGCAGCTCGGGACAGACATTGCGCACTGAAGCTTTCTTT. Translation: CASSSGQTLRTEAFF.

The chain is built from TRBV4-2 and TRBJ2-7, with D possibly TRBD2 on 5 matching bases. CDR1 and CDR2 from the germline V gene are LGHNA and YNFKEQ. Deletions cut 1 base from V and 1 base from J, with 11 bases between. The CDR3 contains 15 residues. The CDR3 DNA is TGTGCCAGCAGCCAAGCGGGCGGGCCTTCCTACGAGCAGTACTTC. This translates into CASSQAGGPSYEQYF.

The J gene is TRBJ2-2, the V gene TRBV6-1; perhaps TRBD2 as D (6 bases). CDR3 length equals 15 residues. CDR1 and CDR2 from the germline V gene are MNHNS and SASEGT. V lost 1 base and J 4 bases, leaving 10 bases between the germline ends. In DNA, the CDR3 is TGTGCCAGCAGTGAAGGGGGGGTAGCCACCGGGGAGCTGTTTTTT. This encodes CASSEGGVATGELFF.

This clone was detected only once. V usage is TRBV10-3 and J usage is TRBJ2-2, with 7 nucleotides matching TRBD2. The CDR3 has 16 amino acids. With V trimmed by 1 base and J by 0 bases, 2 bases remained unmatched. Germline V lookup: CDR1 ENHRY, CDR2 SYGVKD. CDR3: CAISEWGGTNTGELFF. CDR3 in DNA: TGTGCCATCAGTGAGTGGGGGGGAACGAACACCGGGGAGCTGTTTTTT.

J is TRBJ1-1 and V is TRBV15, with 12 bases aligning to TRBD1. This CDR3 spans 17 amino acids. Trimming cost V 0 bases and J 5 bases; bases outside gene matches: 7. The V gene's germline CDR1 is LNHNV and CDR2 YYDKDF (reference sequence). The CDR3 reads CATSREGTGGLRTEAFF. The CDR3 DNA is TGTGCCACCAGCAGAGAAGGGACAGGGGGCTTAAGGACTGAAGCTTTCTTT.

The chain employs TRBV30 and TRBJ2-2; D gene uncertain. Germline CDR1 is GTSNPN and CDR2 is SVGIG (reference sequence). The CDR3 is 12 amino acids. The V gene lost 7 bases and the J gene lost 6 bases, with 12 bases spanning the gap. This CDR3 is CAYTMGAGELFF. The CDR3, as DNA: TGTGCCTACACGATGGGCGCCGGGGAGCTGTTTTTT. The full variable domain, with the rest looked up from reference TRBV30 and TRBJ2-2, is SQTIHQWPATLVQPVGSPLSLECTVEGTSNPNLYWYRQAAGRGLQLLFYSVGIGQISSEVPQNLSASRPQDRQFILSSKKLLLSDSGFYLCAYTMGAGELFFGEGSRLTVL.

The rearrangement uses TRBV5-6 and TRBJ2-7; 7 bases line up with TRBD1. Germline loops: CDR1 SGHDT, CDR2 YYEEEE. The length of the CDR3 is 14 residues. V dropped 0 bases and J dropped 2; count of bases not matched to a gene: 2. CDR3 sequence reads: CASSLETGTYEQYF. CDR3 coding DNA: TGTGCCAGCAGCTTGGAGACAGGGACCTACGAGCAGTACTTC.

The chain carries TRBV28 and TRBJ1-1; D remains unclear. The V gene lost 7 bases and the J gene lost 0 bases, with 15 bases spanning the gap. This CDR3 comprises 15 residues. Germline V CDR1 and CDR2: MDHEN, SYDVKM. CDR3 bases: TGTGCCAGCACCCCCACCCAGATACTGAACACTGAAGCTTTCTTT. Its translation is CASTPTQILNTEAFF.

V usage is TRBV11-2 and J usage is TRBJ1-1; a weak D match, TRBD1 (5 bases). V gave up 6 bases and J gave up 4 bases, with 18 bases separating them. This CDR3 is built from 15 residues. CDR1 is SGHAT, CDR2 FQNNGV, per germline. The CDR3 sequence is CASRLGDRRGTEAFF. Written as DNA, the CDR3 is TGTGCCAGCAGGTTGGGGGACCGGAGGGGCACTGAAGCTTTCTTT. Looking up the rest from reference TRBV11-2 and TRBJ1-1 gives the full variable domain: EAGVAQSPRYKIIEKRQSVAFWCNPISGHATLYWYQQILGQGPKLLIQFQNNGVVDDSQLPKDRFSAERLKGVDSTLKIQPAKLEDSAVYLCASRLGDRRGTEAFFGQGTRLTVV.

The V and J genes are TRBV21-1 and TRBJ1-4; the tabulated D call, TRBD1, remains unverified against the DNA. TRBV21-1 is flagged as a pseudogene. The CDR3 totals 15 residues. The chain's CDR3 is CASSKVPTGTEKLFF. In DNA, the CDR3 is TGTGCCAGCAGCAAAGTCCCGACAGGGACCGAAAAACTGTTTTTT.

In the case of this clone: Other DNA sequences within the sample encode an identical CDR3. This sequence joins TRBV7-2 and TRBJ1-5; the match to TRBD1 covers 8 bases. After removal of 1 base from V and 5 bases from J, the junction contained 1 base not matched to a gene. This CDR3 has 14 residues. Germline CDR1 and CDR2: SGHTA and FQGNSA. The CDR3 reads CASSLGTGYQPQHF. In nucleotides, the CDR3 is TGTGCCAGCAGCTTAGGGACAGGGTATCAGCCCCAGCATTTT.

The J gene is TRBJ1-5, the V gene TRBV7-2; TRBD1 matches at 7 bases. Germline CDR1 SGHTA, CDR2 FQGNSA. The CDR3 sequence is 15 residues long. The junction had 5 bases not matched to a gene; V was cut back by 4 bases and J by 2 bases. The CDR3 sequence is CASSSGQPGNQPQHF. In DNA, the CDR3 is TGTGCCAGCAGCTCGGGACAGCCTGGCAATCAGCCCCAGCATTTT.

The chain links TRBV19 to TRBJ2-6; the D gene is possibly TRBD1 (5 bases). The CDR3 contains 17 residues. Germline V gives CDR1 LNHDA, CDR2 SQIVND (reference sequence). V lost 3 bases, J lost 0 bases, and 12 bases lay in between. CDR3 region: CASSIYRLSSGANVLTF. The DNA for the CDR3 is TGTGCCAGTAGTATCTACAGGTTAAGCTCTGGGGCCAACGTCCTGACTTTC. The full variable domain, completed using reference TRBV19 and TRBJ2-6, is DGGITQSPKYLFRKEGQNVTLSCEQNLNHDAMYWYRQDPGQGLRLIYYSQIVNDFQKGDIAEGYSVSREKKESFPLTVTSAQKNPTAFYLCASSIYRLSSGANVLTFGAGSRLTVL.

The chain couples TRBV15 to TRBJ2-2; D is unresolved. Between the trimmed V and J ends, which lost 8 bases and 1 base, there was a span of 8 bases. The germline V gene has CDR1 LNHNV and CDR2 YYDKDF (reference sequence). This CDR3 region has 13 residues. The CDR3 reads CATAVGNTGELFF. The CDR3 DNA is TGTGCCACCGCTGTCGGGAACACCGGGGAGCTGTTTTTT.

This rearrangement joins TRBV19 to TRBJ1-1, with TRBD1 matching over 8 bases. This CDR3 has 16 residues. J was trimmed by 2 bases and V by 4 bases; bases with no gene match: 9. CDR1 and CDR2 from the germline V gene are LNHDA and SQIVND (reference sequence). As DNA, the CDR3 is TGTGCCAGTAGTAAGCGGACAGGGAGGACCAACACTGAAGCTTTCTTT. As protein: CASSKRTGRTNTEAFF.

The chain recombines TRBV2 with TRBJ2-2, with D possibly matching TRBD1 (5 bases). Germline CDR1 reads SNHLY; CDR2 reads FYNNEI. Trimming pared 6 bases from V and 5 bases from J, leaving 10 bases between. This CDR3 is built from 13 residues. CDR3 bases: TGTGCCAGCAGGGCAGGGCGGACCGGGGAGCTGTTTTTT. Amino acid sequence: CASRAGRTGELFF.

The CDR3 sequence is CASRGDGTGIHGYTF. The CDR3 DNA is TGTGCCAGCAGGGGGGATGGGACAGGGATTCATGGCTACACCTTC. This chain connects TRBV28 to TRBJ1-2; TRBD1 matches at 9 bases. V was clipped by 6 bases and J by 6 bases; unmatched bases: 11. The CDR3 spans 15 residues. In germline, CDR1 is MDHEN, CDR2 SYDVKM.

The chain joins TRBV3-1 (or the pseudogene TRBV3-2) to TRBJ1-1; D gene uncertain. The CDR3 loop spans 13 amino acids. V shed 7 bases and J shed 1 base, with 10 bases lying between them. Germline assignment: CDR1 LGHDT and CDR2 YNNKEL (reference sequence). This chain's CDR3 is CASTPLENTEAFF. The CDR3 DNA follows: TGTGCCAGCACCCCCCTAGAGAACACTGAAGCTTTCTTT.

This chain links TRBV4-1 with TRBJ2-4; unclear D gene. CDR1 and CDR2 (germline): MGHRA, YSYEKL. Trimming took off 1 base at V and 3 bases at J, with 10 bases between the two ends. The CDR3 extends over 15 amino acids. The CDR3 DNA reads as TGCGCCAGCAGCCAAGGCTGGCAGGACAAAAACATTCAGTACTTC. This codes for CASSQGWQDKNIQYF.